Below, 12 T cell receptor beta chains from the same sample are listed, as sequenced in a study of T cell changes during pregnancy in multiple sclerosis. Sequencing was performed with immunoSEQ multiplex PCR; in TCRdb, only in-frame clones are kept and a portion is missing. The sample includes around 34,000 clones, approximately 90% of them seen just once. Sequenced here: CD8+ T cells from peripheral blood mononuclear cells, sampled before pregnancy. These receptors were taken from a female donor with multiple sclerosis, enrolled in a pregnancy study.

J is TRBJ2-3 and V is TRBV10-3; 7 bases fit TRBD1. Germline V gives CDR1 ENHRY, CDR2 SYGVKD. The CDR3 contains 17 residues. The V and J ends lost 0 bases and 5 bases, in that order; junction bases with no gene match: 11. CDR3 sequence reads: CAISESISDRVKDTQYF. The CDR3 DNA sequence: TGTGCCATCAGTGAGTCTATAAGTGACAGGGTGAAAGATACGCAGTATTTT.

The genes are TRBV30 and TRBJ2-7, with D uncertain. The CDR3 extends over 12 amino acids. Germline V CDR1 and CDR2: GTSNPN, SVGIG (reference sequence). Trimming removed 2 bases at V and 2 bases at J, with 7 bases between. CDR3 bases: TGTGCCTGGAGTCCGGGTACCTACGAGCAGTACTTC. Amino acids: CAWSPGTYEQYF.

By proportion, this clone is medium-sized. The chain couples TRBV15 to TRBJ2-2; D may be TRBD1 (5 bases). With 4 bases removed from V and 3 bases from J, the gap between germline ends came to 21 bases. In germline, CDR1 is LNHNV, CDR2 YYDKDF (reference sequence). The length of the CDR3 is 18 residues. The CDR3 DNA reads TGTGCCACCAGCATAGGCCAGGGTTTCAGGGCGGACACCGGGGAGCTGTTTTTT. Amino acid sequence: CATSIGQGFRADTGELFF.

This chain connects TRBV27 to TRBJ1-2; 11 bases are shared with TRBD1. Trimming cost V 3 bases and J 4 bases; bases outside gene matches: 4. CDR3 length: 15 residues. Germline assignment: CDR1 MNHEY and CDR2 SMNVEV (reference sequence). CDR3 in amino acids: CASSFRTGGSYGYTF. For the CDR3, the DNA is TGTGCCAGCAGTTTCAGGACAGGGGGCAGCTATGGCTACACCTTC.

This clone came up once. This CDR3 is CASSQGLAAYEQYF. CDR3 nucleotide sequence: TGTGCCAGCAGTCAGGGACTAGCGGCCTACGAGCAGTACTTC. The chain uses TRBV27 and TRBJ2-7; 11 nucleotides line up with TRBD2. The CDR3 is 14 amino acids. Germline loops: CDR1 MNHEY, CDR2 SMNVEV (reference sequence). J gave up 2 bases and V 5 bases, and 2 bases lay outside the gene matches.

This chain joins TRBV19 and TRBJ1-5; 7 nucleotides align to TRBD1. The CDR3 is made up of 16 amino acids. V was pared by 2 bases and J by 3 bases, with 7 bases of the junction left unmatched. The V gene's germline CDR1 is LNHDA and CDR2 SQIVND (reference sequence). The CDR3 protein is CASSIPGQLTNQPQHF. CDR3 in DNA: TGTGCCAGTAGTATACCGGGACAGCTGACCAATCAGCCCCAGCATTTT. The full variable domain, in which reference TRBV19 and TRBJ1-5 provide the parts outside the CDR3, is DGGITQSPKYLFRKEGQNVTLSCEQNLNHDAMYWYRQDPGQGLRLIYYSQIVNDFQKGDIAEGYSVSREKKESFPLTVTSAQKNPTAFYLCASSIPGQLTNQPQHFGDGTRLSIL.

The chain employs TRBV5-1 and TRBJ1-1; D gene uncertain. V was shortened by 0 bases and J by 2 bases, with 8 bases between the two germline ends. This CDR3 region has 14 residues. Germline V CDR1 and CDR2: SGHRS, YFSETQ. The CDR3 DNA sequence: TGCGCCAGCAGCTTGGACAGTTTCAACACTGAAGCTTTCTTT. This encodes CASSLDSFNTEAFF.

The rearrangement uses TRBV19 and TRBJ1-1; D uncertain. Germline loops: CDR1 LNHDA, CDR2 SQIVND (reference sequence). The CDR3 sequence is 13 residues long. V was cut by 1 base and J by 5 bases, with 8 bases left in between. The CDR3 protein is CASSIAIVTEAFF. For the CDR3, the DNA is TGTGCCAGTAGTATAGCCATTGTGACTGAAGCTTTCTTT.

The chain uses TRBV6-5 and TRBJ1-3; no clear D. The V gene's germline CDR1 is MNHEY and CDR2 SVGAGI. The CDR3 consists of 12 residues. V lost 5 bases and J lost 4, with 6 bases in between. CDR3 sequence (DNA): TGTGCCAGCAGTCCCGGGGGAAACACCATATATTTT. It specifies CASSPGGNTIYF.

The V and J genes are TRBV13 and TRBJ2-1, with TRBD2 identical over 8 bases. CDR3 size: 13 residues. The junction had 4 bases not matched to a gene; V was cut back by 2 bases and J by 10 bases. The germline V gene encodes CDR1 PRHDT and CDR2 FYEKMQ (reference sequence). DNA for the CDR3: TGTGCCAGCAGCTTATTCGGGGGGGACGAGCAGTTCTTC. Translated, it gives CASSLFGGDEQFF.

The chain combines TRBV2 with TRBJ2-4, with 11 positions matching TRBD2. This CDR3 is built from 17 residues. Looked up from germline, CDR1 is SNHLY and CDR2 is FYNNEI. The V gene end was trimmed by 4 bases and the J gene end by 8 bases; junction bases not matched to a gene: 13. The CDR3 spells CASSVLAGVGSEDIQYF. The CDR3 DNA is TGTGCCAGCAGTGTACTAGCGGGAGTCGGCTCAGAGGACATTCAGTACTTC.

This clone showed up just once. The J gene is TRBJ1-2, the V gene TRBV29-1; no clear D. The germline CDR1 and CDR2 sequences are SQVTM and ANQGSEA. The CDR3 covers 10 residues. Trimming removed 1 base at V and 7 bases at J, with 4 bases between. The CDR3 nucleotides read TGCAGCGTTGAAGCAGGTGGCTACACCTTC. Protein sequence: CSVEAGGYTF.